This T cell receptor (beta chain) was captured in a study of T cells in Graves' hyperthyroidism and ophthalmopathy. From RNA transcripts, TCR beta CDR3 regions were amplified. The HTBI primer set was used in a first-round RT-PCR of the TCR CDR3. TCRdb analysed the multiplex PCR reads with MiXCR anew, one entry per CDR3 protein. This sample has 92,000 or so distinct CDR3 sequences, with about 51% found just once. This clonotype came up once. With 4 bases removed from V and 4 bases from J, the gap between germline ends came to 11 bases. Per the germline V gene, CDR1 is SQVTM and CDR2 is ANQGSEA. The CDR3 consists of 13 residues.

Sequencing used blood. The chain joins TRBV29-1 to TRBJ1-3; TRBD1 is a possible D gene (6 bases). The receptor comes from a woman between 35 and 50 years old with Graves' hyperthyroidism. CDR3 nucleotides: TGCAGCGTTGCCGGGGGCACGGGAAACACCATATATTTT. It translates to CSVAGGTGNTIYF.